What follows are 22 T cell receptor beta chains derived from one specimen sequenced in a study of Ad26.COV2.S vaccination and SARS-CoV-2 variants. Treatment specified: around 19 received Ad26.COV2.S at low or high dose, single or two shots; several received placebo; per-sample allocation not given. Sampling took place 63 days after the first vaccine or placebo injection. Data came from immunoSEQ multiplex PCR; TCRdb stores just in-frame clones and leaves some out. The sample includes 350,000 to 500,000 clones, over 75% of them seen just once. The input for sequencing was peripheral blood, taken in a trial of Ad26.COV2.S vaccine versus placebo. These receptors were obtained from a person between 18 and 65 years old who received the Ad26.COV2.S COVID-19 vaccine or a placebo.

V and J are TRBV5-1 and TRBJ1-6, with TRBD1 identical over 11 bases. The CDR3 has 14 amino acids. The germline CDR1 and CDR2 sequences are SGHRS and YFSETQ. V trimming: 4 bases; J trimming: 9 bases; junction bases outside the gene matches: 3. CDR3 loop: CASSPGQGASPLHF. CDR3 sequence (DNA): TGCGCCAGCAGCCCTGGACAGGGGGCTTCACCCCTCCACTTT.

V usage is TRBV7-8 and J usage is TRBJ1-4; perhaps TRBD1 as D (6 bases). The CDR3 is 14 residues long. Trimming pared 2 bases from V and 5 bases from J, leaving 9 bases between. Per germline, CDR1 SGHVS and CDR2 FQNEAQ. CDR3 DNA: TGTGCCAGCAGCTTATTACAGGGAAATGAAAAACTGTTTTTT. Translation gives CASSLLQGNEKLFF.

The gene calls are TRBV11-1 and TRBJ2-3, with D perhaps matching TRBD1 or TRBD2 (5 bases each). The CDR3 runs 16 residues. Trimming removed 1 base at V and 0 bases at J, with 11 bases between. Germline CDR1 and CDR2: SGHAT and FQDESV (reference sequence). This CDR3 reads CASSLDGGSSTDTQYF. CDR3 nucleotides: TGTGCCAGCAGCTTAGATGGGGGTTCTAGCACAGATACGCAGTATTTT.

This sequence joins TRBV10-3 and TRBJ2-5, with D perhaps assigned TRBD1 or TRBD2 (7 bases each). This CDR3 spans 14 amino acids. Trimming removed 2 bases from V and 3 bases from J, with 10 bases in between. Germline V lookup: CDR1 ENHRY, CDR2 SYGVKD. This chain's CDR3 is CAISEAGGEETQYF. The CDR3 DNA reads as TGTGCCATCAGTGAGGCAGGGGGGGAAGAGACCCAGTACTTC.

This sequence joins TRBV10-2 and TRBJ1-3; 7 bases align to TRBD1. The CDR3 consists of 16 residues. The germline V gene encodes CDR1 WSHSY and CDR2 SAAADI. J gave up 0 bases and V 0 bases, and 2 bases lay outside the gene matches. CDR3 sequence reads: CASSESDRSSGNTIYF. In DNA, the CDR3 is TGCGCCAGCAGTGAGTCGGACAGGAGCTCTGGAAACACCATATATTTT.

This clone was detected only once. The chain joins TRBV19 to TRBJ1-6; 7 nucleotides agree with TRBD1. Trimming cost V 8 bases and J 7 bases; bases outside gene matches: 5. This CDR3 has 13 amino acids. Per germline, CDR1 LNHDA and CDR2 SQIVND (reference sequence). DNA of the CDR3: TGTGCCAGTCGAGACAGGGAAAATTCACCCCTCCACTTT. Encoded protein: CASRDRENSPLHF.

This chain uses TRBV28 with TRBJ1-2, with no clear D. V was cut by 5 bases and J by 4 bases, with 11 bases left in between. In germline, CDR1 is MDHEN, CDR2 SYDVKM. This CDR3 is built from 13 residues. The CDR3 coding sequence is TGTGCCAGCAGTCCGGGTCCTTTCTATGGCTACACCTTC. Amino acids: CASSPGPFYGYTF.

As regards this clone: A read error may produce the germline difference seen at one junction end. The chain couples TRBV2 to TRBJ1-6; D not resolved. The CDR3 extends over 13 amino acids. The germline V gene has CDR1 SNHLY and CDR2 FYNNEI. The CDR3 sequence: CASREGLNSPLHF. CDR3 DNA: TGTGCCAGCAGAGAAGGCCTTAATTCACCCCTCCACTTT. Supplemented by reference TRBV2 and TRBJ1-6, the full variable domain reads EPEVTQTPSHQVTQMGQEVILRCVPISNHLYFYWYRQILGQKVEFLVSFYNNEISEKSEIFDDQFSVERPDGSNFTLKIRSTKLEDSAMYFCASREGLNSPLHFGNGTRLTVT.

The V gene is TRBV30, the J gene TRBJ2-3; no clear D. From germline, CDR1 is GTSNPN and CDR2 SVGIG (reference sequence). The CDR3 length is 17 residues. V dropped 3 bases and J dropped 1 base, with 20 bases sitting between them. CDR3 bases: TGTGCCTGGAGCCGGGCGGTTGGTTACGGCGGCACAGATACGCAGTATTTT. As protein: CAWSRAVGYGGTDTQYF. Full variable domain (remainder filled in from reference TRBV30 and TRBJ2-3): SQTIHQWPATLVQPVGSPLSLECTVEGTSNPNLYWYRQAAGRGLQLLFYSVGIGQISSEVPQNLSASRPQDRQFILSSKKLLLSDSGFYLCAWSRAVGYGGTDTQYFGPGTRLTVL.

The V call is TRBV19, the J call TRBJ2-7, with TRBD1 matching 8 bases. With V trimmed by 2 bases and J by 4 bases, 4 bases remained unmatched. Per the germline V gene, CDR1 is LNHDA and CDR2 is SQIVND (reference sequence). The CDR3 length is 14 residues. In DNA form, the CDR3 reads TGTGCCAGTAGTATAACACAGGGGGAGTACGAGCAGTACTTC. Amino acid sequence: CASSITQGEYEQYF.

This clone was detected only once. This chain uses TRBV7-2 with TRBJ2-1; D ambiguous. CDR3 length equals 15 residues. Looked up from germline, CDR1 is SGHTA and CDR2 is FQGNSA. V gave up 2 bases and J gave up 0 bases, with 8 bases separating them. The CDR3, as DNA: TGTGCCAGCAGCTTACAGTTCTACTCCTACAATGAGCAGTTCTTC. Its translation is CASSLQFYSYNEQFF.

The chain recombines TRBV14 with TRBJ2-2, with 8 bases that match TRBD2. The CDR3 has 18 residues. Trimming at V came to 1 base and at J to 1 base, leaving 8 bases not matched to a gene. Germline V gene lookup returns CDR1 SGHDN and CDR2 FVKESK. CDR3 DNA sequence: TGTGCCAGCAGCCAAGTTAATAGGCTAGCGGGGAACACCGGGGAGCTGTTTTTT. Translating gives CASSQVNRLAGNTGELFF.

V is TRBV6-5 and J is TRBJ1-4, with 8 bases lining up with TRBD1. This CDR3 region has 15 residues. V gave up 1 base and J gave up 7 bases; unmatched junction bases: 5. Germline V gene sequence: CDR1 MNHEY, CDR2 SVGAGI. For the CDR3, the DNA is TGTGCCAGCAGTTACTTGTGGACAGGGAGTGAAAAACTGTTTTTT. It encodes CASSYLWTGSEKLFF.

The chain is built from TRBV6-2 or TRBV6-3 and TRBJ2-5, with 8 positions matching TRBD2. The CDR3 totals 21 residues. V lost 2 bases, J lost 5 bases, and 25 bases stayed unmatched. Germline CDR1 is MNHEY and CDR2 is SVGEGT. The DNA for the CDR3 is TGTGCCAGCAGTTACCCGACTCACCTTGGCGGGGGGATTACTTTAGCTGAGACCCAGTACTTC. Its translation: CASSYPTHLGGGITLAETQYF.

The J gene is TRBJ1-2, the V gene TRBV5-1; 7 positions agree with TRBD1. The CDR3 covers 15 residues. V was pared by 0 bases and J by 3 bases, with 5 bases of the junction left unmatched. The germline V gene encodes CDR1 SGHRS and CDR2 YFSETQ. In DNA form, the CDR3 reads TGCGCCAGCAGCTTGGCCGCTACAGGGGACTATGGCTACACCTTC. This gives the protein CASSLAATGDYGYTF.

CDR3 region: CASSIPGQGGQTQYF. The CDR3 coding sequence is TGTGCCAGTAGTATTCCGGGACAGGGAGGACAGACCCAGTACTTC. The chain joins TRBV19 to TRBJ2-5, with 9 nucleotides matching TRBD1. The ends lost 3 bases at V and 6 bases at J; junction bases unmatched: 8. This CDR3 comprises 15 residues. The germline V gene encodes CDR1 LNHDA and CDR2 SQIVND (reference sequence).

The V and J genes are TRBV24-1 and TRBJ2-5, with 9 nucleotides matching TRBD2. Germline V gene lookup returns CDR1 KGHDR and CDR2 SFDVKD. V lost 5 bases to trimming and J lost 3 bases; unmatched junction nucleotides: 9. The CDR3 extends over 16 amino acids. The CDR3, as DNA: TGTGCCACCAGTGCCCTAGGGCGGGGGGGAAAAGAGACCCAGTACTTC. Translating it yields CATSALGRGGKETQYF.

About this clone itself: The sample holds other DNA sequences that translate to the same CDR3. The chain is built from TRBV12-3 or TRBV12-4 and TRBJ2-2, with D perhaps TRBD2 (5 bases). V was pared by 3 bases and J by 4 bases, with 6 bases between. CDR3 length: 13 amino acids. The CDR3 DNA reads TGTGCCAGCAGTTTCCGGGGCACCGGGGAGCTGTTTTTT. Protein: CASSFRGTGELFF.

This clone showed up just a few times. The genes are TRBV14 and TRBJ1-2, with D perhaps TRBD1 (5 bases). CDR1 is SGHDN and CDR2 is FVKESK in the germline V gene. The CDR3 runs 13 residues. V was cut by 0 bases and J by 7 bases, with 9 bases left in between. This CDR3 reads CASSQDRARGYTF. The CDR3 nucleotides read TGTGCCAGCAGCCAAGACAGGGCACGTGGCTACACCTTC.

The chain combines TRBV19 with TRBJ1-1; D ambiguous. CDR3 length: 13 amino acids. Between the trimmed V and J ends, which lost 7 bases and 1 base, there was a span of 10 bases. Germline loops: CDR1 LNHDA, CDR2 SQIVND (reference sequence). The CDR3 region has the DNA TGTGCCAGTACATACAAATCGAACACTGAAGCTTTCTTT. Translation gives CASTYKSNTEAFF.

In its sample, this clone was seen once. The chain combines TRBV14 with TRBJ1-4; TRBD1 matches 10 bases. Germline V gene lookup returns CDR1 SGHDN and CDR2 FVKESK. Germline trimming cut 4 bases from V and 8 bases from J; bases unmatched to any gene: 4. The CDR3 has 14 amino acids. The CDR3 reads CASSRDRGTEKLFF. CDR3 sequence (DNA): TGTGCCAGCAGCCGGGACAGGGGTACCGAAAAACTGTTTTTT.

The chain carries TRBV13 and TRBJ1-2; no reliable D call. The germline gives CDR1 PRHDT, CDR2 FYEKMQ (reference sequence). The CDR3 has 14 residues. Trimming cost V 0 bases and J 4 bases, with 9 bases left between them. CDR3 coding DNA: TGTGCCAGCAGCTTAGGGCGGGCGGTCTATGGCTACACCTTC. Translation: CASSLGRAVYGYTF. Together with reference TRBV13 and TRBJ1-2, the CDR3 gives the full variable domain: AAGVIQSPRHLIKEKRETATLKCYPIPRHDTVYWYQQGPGQDPQFLISFYEKMQSDKGSIPDRFSAQQFSDYHSELNMSSLELGDSALYFCASSLGRAVYGYTFGSGTRLTVV.